Given below is one T cell receptor beta chain in context. The antigen is not known. The sample carries other DNA sequences with the same CDR3. The germline gives CDR1 SGHTA, CDR2 FQGNSA. The J segment lost 2 bases and the V segment lost 8 bases, leaving 3 bases of the junction unmatched. The CDR3 spans 13 residues. The sample comes from a study of cytomegalovirus exposure and HLA in healthy donors. Broader study findings: It was reportedly the case that the classifier diagnosed cytomegalovirus status with high specificity and sensitivity. As a later analysis showed, a missense DCLRE1C variant was linked to trimming of TCR beta V- and J-genes.

Primers: 60 Vbeta forward and 13 Jbeta reverse. TCRdb's table, derived via immunoSEQ multiplex PCR, lists solely in-frame clones and lacks some. This table has fewer than 200,000 clones, around 72% appearing once. The TCR originated in a man aged 45-60 years in good health and CMV-seronegative. What was sequenced was PBMCs. The V and J genes are TRBV7-2 and TRBJ1-5; 7 nucleotides align to TRBD1. CDR3 sequence: CASSGQGNQPQHF. The DNA of the CDR3 is TGTGCCAGCTCAGGACAGGGCAATCAGCCCCAGCATTTT. Drawing the rest from reference TRBV7-2 and TRBJ1-5, the complete variable domain is GAGVSQSPSNKVTEKGKDVELRCDPISGHTALYWYRQSLGQGLEFLIYFQGNSAPDKSGLPSDRFSAERTGGSVSTLTIQRTQQEDSAVYLCASSGQGNQPQHFGDGTRLSIL.